A selection of T cell receptor beta chains follows, all from one sample in a study of immune characterization of retroperitoneal liposarcoma. Each CDR3 protein gets one entry after TCRdb re-called the PCR reads with MiXCR. This table holds roughly 8,000 distinct CDR3 sequences, 25% to 30% found once. Sequencing input: blood. These receptors all come from a male donor with retroperitoneal liposarcoma. Both conserved end residues are part of each CDR3. D genes are given only for firm matches. Expanded clones get a size class; other rows say once, few or many, or leave the size out.

clone_size	j_call	d_call	v_call	cdr3_nt	cdr3_aa
medium-sized	TRBJ1-1	NA	TRBV6-1	TGTGCCAGCAGTCAGGTGGCAGAAGCTTTCTTT	CASSQVAEAFF
few	TRBJ2-1	TRBD2	TRBV6-5	TGTGCCAGCAAAAGCGGGGGGGCGGGGGTCTACAATGAGCAGTTCTTC	CASKSGGAGVYNEQFF
NA	TRBJ2-1	NA	TRBV12-3/TRBV12-4	TGTGCCAGCACTTCCCCGGACCAGATCGGTGAGCAGTTCTTC	CASTSPDQIGEQFF
NA	TRBJ1-2	NA	TRBV4-1	TGTGCCAGCAGCCAAGGGGCAGGGGAGTCCTATGGCTACACCTTC	CASSQGAGESYGYTF
medium-sized	TRBJ1-1	TRBD1	TRBV27	TGTGCCAGCAGTTGGACAGGGACGAACACTGAAGCTTTCTTT	CASSWTGTNTEAFF
few	TRBJ2-5	NA	TRBV11-3	TGTGCCAGCAGCTCCCCCGGCTGGGGAGAGACCCAGTACTTC	CASSSPGWGETQYF
large	TRBJ2-1	TRBD2	TRBV27	TGTGCCAGCAGTTTAGGGTTGGCTAGCGGGAGCACCTACAATGAGCAGTTCTTC	CASSLGLASGSTYNEQFF
many	TRBJ2-7	TRBD1	TRBV6-6	TGTGCCAGCAGTTACTCGTGGACAGGTGCCTACGAGCAGTACTTC	CASSYSWTGAYEQYF
medium-sized	TRBJ2-1	NA	TRBV7-2	TGTGCCAGCAGCTTAGATAGGCAGCGGGTGTTCGAGCAGTTCTTC	CASSLDRQRVFEQFF
large	TRBJ2-2	TRBD1	TRBV6-1	TGTGCCAGCAGGAAAGGACAGGCTGTCACCGGGGAGCTGTTTTTT	CASRKGQAVTGELFF
few	TRBJ1-3	NA	TRBV12-3/TRBV12-4	TGTGCCAGCAGCCCAATCCGGGGAGGAGGCTCTGGAAACACCATATATTTT	CASSPIRGGGSGNTIYF
few	TRBJ1-6	NA	TRBV4-1	TGCGCCAGCAGCCAACGGGACATGGGGACTAGCTCCTATAATTCACCCCTCCACTTT	CASSQRDMGTSSYNSPLHF
NA	TRBJ2-1	TRBD2	TRBV6-2/TRBV6-3	TGTGCCAGCAGCAAAAAAAAGAGGACTAGCGGGAGGGGTAATGAGCAGTTCTTC	CASSKKKRTSGRGNEQFF
NA	TRBJ2-1	TRBD2	TRBV6-8	TGTGCCAGCATCCGAGCGGGAGTCAATGAGCAGTTCTTC	CASIRAGVNEQFF
medium-sized	TRBJ2-3	TRBD1	TRBV7-2	TGTGCCAGCAGCTTAGTTAGACCGGCAGGGGGTTATGCAGATACGCAGTATTTT	CASSLVRPAGGYADTQYF
few	TRBJ1-5	NA	TRBV12-3/TRBV12-4	TGTGCCAGCAGCGACGGTCAGCCCCAGCATTTT	CASSDGQPQHF
NA	TRBJ2-3	TRBD2	TRBV7-6	TGTGCCAGCAGCTCGGGACTAGCTCCAGATACGCAGTATTTT	CASSSGLAPDTQYF
few	TRBJ2-3	NA	TRBV6-1	TGTGCCAGCAGTGCCCTCACAGATACGCAGTATTTT	CASSALTDTQYF
medium-sized	TRBJ2-3	TRBD2	TRBV7-2	TGTGCCAGCAGCTCTAGCGGGAGGGCCGGAGATACGCAGTATTTT	CASSSSGRAGDTQYF
NA	TRBJ2-5	TRBD2	TRBV12-5	TGTGCTAGTGGTGCGGGACTAGCGGGGATAGAGACCCAGTACTTC	CASGAGLAGIETQYF
medium-sized	TRBJ2-3	TRBD2	TRBV7-6	TGTGCCAGCAGCTTAGCAGGGGGGACTAGCGGAACAGATACGCAGTATTTT	CASSLAGGTSGTDTQYF
NA	TRBJ2-1	TRBD2	TRBV7-2	TGTGCCAGCAGCCCAAGGGGACTAGCATGGCAGCTCTTC	CASSPRGLAWQLF
medium-sized	TRBJ2-1	TRBD2	TRBV6-5	TGTGCCAGCAGTCTCGGGACTAGCGGGGCATACAATGAGCAGTTCTTC	CASSLGTSGAYNEQFF
few	TRBJ1-5	TRBD1	TRBV6-5	TGTGCCAGCAGCCGACGGGGGACAGGTACCGATCAGCCCCAGCATTTT	CASSRRGTGTDQPQHF
medium-sized	TRBJ2-1	TRBD1	TRBV12-3/TRBV12-4	TGTGCCAGCAGTCGGGACAGGAGATACAATGAGCAGTTCTTC	CASSRDRRYNEQFF
NA	TRBJ2-3	NA	TRBV12-3/TRBV12-4	TGTGCCAGCAGGCACCTCTCAGATACGCAGTATTTT	CASRHLSDTQYF
many	TRBJ2-5	NA	TRBV6-1	TGTGCCAGCAGCCCCGGGACGCGACGAGAGACCCAGTACTTC	CASSPGTRRETQYF
medium-sized	TRBJ1-1	NA	TRBV6-1	TGTGCCAGCTCGTGGGGCCTGAACACTGAAGCTTTCTTT	CASSWGLNTEAFF
NA	TRBJ2-1	TRBD2	TRBV3-1	TGTGCCAGCAGCCACCAAACGGGAGGACTTTACAATGAGCAGTTCTTC	CASSHQTGGLYNEQFF
few	TRBJ2-3	NA	TRBV11-3	TGTGCCAGCGCCGAGGCTGCTGGCGATACGCAGTATTTT	CASAEAAGDTQYF
few	TRBJ2-5	NA	TRBV6-1	TGTGCCAGCAGCGCCCATCGGGAGACCCAGTACTTC	CASSAHRETQYF
few	TRBJ1-3	NA	TRBV7-2	TGTGCCAGCAGCTTAAGTCGAGCCCTGGGAAACACCATATATTTT	CASSLSRALGNTIYF
medium-sized	TRBJ2-3	NA	TRBV6-6	TGTGCCAGCAGTTACTCGAGGGGCGATACGCAGTATTTT	CASSYSRGDTQYF
medium-sized	TRBJ2-7	NA	TRBV6-1	TGTGCCAGCACCTGGGGGGGGCCCTACGAGCAGTACTTC	CASTWGGPYEQYF
NA	TRBJ2-1	TRBD1	TRBV12-3/TRBV12-4	TGTGCCAGCAAGGGGAGGGCCCCCACCGGGACAGGGCCCAACAATGAGCAGTTCTTC	CASKGRAPTGTGPNNEQFF
NA	TRBJ2-1	TRBD1	TRBV6-1	TGTGCCAGCGTGACCGGGACAGGGGCATACAATGAGCAGTTCTTC	CASVTGTGAYNEQFF
once	TRBJ2-1	TRBD2	TRBV27	TGTGCCAGCAGTCCTTTAGCGGGAGGGCACAATGAGCAGTTCTTC	CASSPLAGGHNEQFF
NA	TRBJ2-7	TRBD1	TRBV6-1	TGTGCCAGCAGTGACAGACAGGGGACGTACGAGCAGTACTTC	CASSDRQGTYEQYF
NA	TRBJ2-5	TRBD2	TRBV6-1	TGTGCCAGCATCCCGGGACTAGCGGAAGAGACCCAGTACTTC	CASIPGLAEETQYF
medium-sized	TRBJ2-1	NA	TRBV6-1	TGTGCCAGCACTGTCGGCTCCTTAGCGGCCTCCTACAATGAGCAGTTCTTC	CASTVGSLAASYNEQFF
NA	TRBJ2-7	NA	TRBV7-3	TGTGCCAGCAGCTTGTCAGTGTACAATGAGCAGTACTTC	CASSLSVYNEQYF
few	TRBJ1-1	TRBD1	TRBV6-1	TGTGCCAGCAGCACCCAGGCAGGGGGCACTGAAGCTTTCTTT	CASSTQAGGTEAFF
medium-sized	TRBJ2-4	NA	TRBV6-6	TGTGCCAGCAGTCTTGGGGGGCTAGCCAAAAACATTCAGTACTTC	CASSLGGLAKNIQYF
many	TRBJ2-7	TRBD1	TRBV12-5	TGTGCTAGTCTCCGGACAGGGAGTATTTCCTACGAGCAGTACTTC	CASLRTGSISYEQYF
medium-sized	TRBJ1-5	TRBD1	TRBV6-5	TGTGCCAGCAGTTACTCGGACAGGAACAATCAGCCCCAGCATTTT	CASSYSDRNNQPQHF
medium-sized	TRBJ2-4	TRBD2	TRBV6-1	TGTGCCAGGATGCTCCTAGCGGTAGCCAAAAACATTCAGTACTTC	CARMLLAVAKNIQYF
NA	TRBJ2-1	TRBD2	TRBV6-1	TGTGCCAGCCGACTAGCGGAAAGCTCCTACAATGAGCAGTTCTTC	CASRLAESSYNEQFF
medium-sized	TRBJ2-3	NA	TRBV6-1	TGTGCCAGCAAGAACGGGGGGCGCGGATCCACAGATACGCAGTATTTT	CASKNGGRGSTDTQYF
NA	TRBJ2-1	TRBD2	TRBV27	TGTGCCAGCAGTACCGGACTAGCGGGAAGGTACAATGAGCAGTTCTTC	CASSTGLAGRYNEQFF
NA	TRBJ2-7	TRBD2	TRBV5-1	TGCGCCAGCAGCACTAGCGGGAGGAATCGCTACGAGCAGTACTTC	CASSTSGRNRYEQYF
few	TRBJ2-5	NA	TRBV6-4	TGTGCCAGCAGTGACTCGGGTAAGAACAGGGGGTTCCCTAGCGGGCAAGAGACCCAGTACTTC	CASSDSGKNRGFPSGQETQYF
NA	TRBJ2-7	NA	TRBV6-1	TGTGCCAGCAGTGAAACGCCCGCGCAAGAGGGTGAGCAGTACTTC	CASSETPAQEGEQYF
NA	TRBJ2-3	NA	TRBV6-8	TGTGCCAGCAGTTACGGGGCCGAAGGCACAGATACGCAGTATTTT	CASSYGAEGTDTQYF
NA	TRBJ2-1	NA	TRBV12-3/TRBV12-4	TGTGCCAGCAGTTTAGCTGGGGGGTCCTACAATGAGCAGTTCTTC	CASSLAGGSYNEQFF
NA	TRBJ2-1	NA	TRBV4-3	TGCGCCAGCAGCCAAGATGGGGTGGGCGCGGGAATGGAGAATGAGCAGTTCTTC	CASSQDGVGAGMENEQFF
NA	TRBJ2-5	TRBD1	TRBV6-5	TGTGCCAGCAGACCCGACAGGGATTCCTACAATGAGCAGTACTTC	CASRPDRDSYNEQYF
NA	TRBJ2-5	NA	TRBV3-1	TGTGCCAGCAGCCAAGAGGTGCAGATGGAGACCCAGTACTTC	CASSQEVQMETQYF
few	TRBJ1-1	NA	TRBV3-1	TGTGCCAGCAGCCCATGGCTCTACGACTTGGGCGCTGGGACTGAAGCTTTCTTT	CASSPWLYDLGAGTEAFF